This TCR beta chain was found in a study of T cell responses to AZD1222 COVID-19 vaccine. For the study at large: Analysis merged second doses at about 4 or about 12 weeks. General study findings and limits: Increases in Spike-specific TCR breadth and depth were seen after two AZD1222 doses. Across the whole spike, CD4 TCRs peaked at regions 160-218 and 743-854.

Sequencing was performed with immunoSEQ multiplex PCR; in TCRdb, only in-frame clones are kept and a portion is missing. The repertoire holds 130,000 to 150,000 clones, with more than 75% as singletons. About this clone: Its antigen is undetermined.

This CDR3 contains 14 residues. Unmatched junction bases numbered 4, after V lost 3 bases and J lost 3 bases. Germline V CDR1 and CDR2: KGHSH, LQKENI. The chain links TRBV18 to TRBJ1-1, with TRBD1 identical over 7 bases. The sequencing here drew on peripheral blood, taken on day 0 of AZD1222 vaccination. The source is an adult in good health. CDR3: CASSPGQFDTEAFF. The CDR3 nucleotides read TGTGCCAGCTCACCGGGACAGTTTGACACTGAAGCTTTCTTT.